The 7 T cell receptor beta chains below all came from one sample that was sequenced in a study of CD8 T cells in ankylosing spondylitis. Via MiXCR, TCRdb re-called the 5' RACE reads, giving one row per CDR3 protein. The table shows approximately 300,000 distinct CDR3 sequences, with around 20% occurring only once. The sample consisted of blood, either unsorted or a sorted T cell fraction (not recorded which). All receptors come from a female donor with ankylosing spondylitis or in good health (not recorded which).

This clonotype has only one observation. V gene TRBV21-1 combines with J gene TRBJ2-7; the listed D gene, TRBD1, was not tested against the DNA. TRBV21-1 is noted as a pseudogene. The CDR3 spans 14 residues. The CDR3 DNA reads TGTGCCAACCCTGTGCCACAAATTTCCTACGAGCAGTACTTC. It codes for CANPVPQISYEQYF.

This clonotype appeared a few times. V and J are TRBV29-1 and TRBJ2-7; D not certain. Germline lookup yields CDR1 SQVTM and CDR2 ANQGSEA. Trimming removed 2 bases from V and 6 bases from J, with 14 bases in between. This CDR3 has 13 amino acids. The CDR3 is CSVELGFSGEQYF. CDR3 DNA sequence: TGCAGCGTTGAATTAGGATTTTCGGGCGAGCAGTACTTC.

The gene calls are TRBV10-3 and TRBJ2-6; 13 bases are shared with TRBD2. This CDR3 has 18 amino acids. Looked up from germline, CDR1 is ENHRY and CDR2 is SYGVKD. With V trimmed by 5 bases and J by 4 bases, 8 bases remained unmatched. This chain's CDR3 is CAISPGLAGVRGANVLTF. The CDR3 DNA follows: TGTGCCATCAGTCCCGGACTAGCGGGAGTGAGAGGGGCCAACGTCCTGACTTTC.

This clonotype was detected a few times. V usage is TRBV20-1 and J usage is TRBJ1-2, with D perhaps matching TRBD1 (5 bases). Germline V CDR1 and CDR2: DFQATT, SNEGSKA (reference sequence). The V end lost 4 bases, the J end lost 13 bases, and 19 bases lay between the germline ends. The CDR3 has 12 residues. The CDR3 loop reads CSAKAGPEDSTF. In DNA, the CDR3 is TGCAGTGCTAAAGCGGGGCCCGAGGATAGCACCTTC.

The chain is built from TRBV4-3 and TRBJ2-5; no definite D call. The CDR3 is made up of 13 amino acids. V was shortened by 0 bases and J by 6 bases, with 8 bases between the two germline ends. Germline values: CDR1 LGHNA, CDR2 YSLEER. CDR3 sequence reads: CASSQDGVKTQYF. Here the CDR3 DNA reads TGCGCCAGCAGCCAAGATGGGGTGAAGACCCAGTACTTC.

This clonotype has a handful of counts. The chain employs TRBV29-1 and TRBJ2-3, with D perhaps matching TRBD1 (6 bases). V shed 4 bases and J shed 2 bases, with 10 bases lying between them. In germline, CDR1 is SQVTM, CDR2 ANQGSEA. This CDR3 contains 13 residues. The CDR3 here is CSVVRTATDTQYF. CDR3 bases: TGCAGCGTTGTAAGGACAGCCACAGATACGCAGTATTTT.

This clonotype was recorded only once. The chain has TRBV5-1 and TRBJ2-3, with 9 bases matching TRBD2. Germline V gene sequence: CDR1 SGHRS, CDR2 YFSETQ. V trimming: 3 bases; J trimming: 2 bases; junction bases outside the gene matches: 4. The CDR3 has 15 amino acids. As DNA, the CDR3 is TGCGCCAGCAGCTCACTAGCGGGCCACACAGATACGCAGTATTTT. Amino acid sequence: CASSSLAGHTDTQYF.